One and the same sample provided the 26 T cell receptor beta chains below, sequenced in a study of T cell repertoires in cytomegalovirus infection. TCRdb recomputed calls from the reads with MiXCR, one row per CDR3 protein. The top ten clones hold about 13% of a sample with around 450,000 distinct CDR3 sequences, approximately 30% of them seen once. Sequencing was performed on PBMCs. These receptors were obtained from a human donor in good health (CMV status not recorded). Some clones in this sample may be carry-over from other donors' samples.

CDR3 sequence (DNA): TGTGCCAGCAGCCAAATACGGGGGGGCTCCTACGAGCAGTACTTC. Protein sequence: CASSQIRGGSYEQYF. The chain combines TRBV7-2 with TRBJ2-7; 8 nucleotides agree with TRBD2. V shed 5 bases, J shed 0 bases, and the junction held 6 bases outside the gene matches. Germline CDR1 is SGHTA and CDR2 is FQGNSA. This CDR3 region has 15 residues.

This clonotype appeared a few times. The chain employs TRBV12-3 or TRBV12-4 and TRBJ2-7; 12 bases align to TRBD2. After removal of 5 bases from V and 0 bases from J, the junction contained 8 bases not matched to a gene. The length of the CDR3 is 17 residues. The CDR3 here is CASSPTSGGLYSYEQYF. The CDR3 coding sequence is TGTGCCAGCAGTCCAACTAGCGGGGGGCTGTACTCCTACGAGCAGTACTTC.

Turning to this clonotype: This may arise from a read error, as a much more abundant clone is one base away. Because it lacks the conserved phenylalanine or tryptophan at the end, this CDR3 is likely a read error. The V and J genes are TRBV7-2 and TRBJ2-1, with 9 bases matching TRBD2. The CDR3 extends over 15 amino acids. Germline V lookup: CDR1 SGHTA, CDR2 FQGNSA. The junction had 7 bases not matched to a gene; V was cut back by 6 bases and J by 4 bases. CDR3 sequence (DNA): TGTGCCAGCAGTCGCAGCGGGGGGACTTACAATGAGCAGTTCTTA. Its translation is CASSRSGGTYNEQFL.

CDR3 region: CASSLDGGVYNEQFF. CDR3 nucleotide sequence: TGTGCCAGCAGCTTAGATGGCGGGGTCTACAATGAGCAGTTCTTC. The chain recombines TRBV11-2 with TRBJ2-1; possible D gene TRBD2, 6 bases. Trimming cost V 0 bases and J 3 bases, with 9 bases left between them. This CDR3 is 15 amino acids long. Germline CDR1 is SGHAT and CDR2 is FQNNGV.

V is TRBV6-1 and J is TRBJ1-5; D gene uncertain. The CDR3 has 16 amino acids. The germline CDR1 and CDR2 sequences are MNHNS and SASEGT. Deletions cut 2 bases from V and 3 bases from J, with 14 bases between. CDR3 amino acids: CASSEPSPRDNQPQHF. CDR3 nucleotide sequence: TGTGCCAGCAGTGAACCGTCCCCGAGGGACAATCAGCCCCAGCATTTT.

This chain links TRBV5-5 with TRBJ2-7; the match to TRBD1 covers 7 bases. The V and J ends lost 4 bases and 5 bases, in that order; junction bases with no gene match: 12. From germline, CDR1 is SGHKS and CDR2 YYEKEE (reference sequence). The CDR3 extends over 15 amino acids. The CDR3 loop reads CASSPRTGAKNEQYF. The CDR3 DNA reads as TGTGCCAGCAGCCCACGAACAGGGGCAAAGAACGAGCAGTACTTC.

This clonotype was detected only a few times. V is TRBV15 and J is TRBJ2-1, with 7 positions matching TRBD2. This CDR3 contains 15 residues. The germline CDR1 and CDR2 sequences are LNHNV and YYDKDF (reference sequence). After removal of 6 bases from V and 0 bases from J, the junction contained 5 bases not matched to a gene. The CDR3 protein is CATRGGWGSYNEQFF. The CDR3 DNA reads TGTGCCACCAGGGGGGGGTGGGGCTCCTACAATGAGCAGTTCTTC.

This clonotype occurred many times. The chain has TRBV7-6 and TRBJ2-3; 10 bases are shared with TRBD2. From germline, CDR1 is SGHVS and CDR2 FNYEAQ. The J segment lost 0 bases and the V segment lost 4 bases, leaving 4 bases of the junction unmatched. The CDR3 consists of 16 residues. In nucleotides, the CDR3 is TGTGCCAGCAGCTCCAGCGGGGGGGAAAGCACAGATACGCAGTATTTT. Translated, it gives CASSSSGGESTDTQYF.

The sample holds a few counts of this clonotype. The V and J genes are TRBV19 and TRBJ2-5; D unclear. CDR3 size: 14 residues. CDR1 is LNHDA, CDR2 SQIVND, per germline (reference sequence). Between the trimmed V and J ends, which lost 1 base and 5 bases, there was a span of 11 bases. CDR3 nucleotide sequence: TGTGCCAGTAGTATAGCCAGTGGGTCGGAGACCCAGTACTTC. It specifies CASSIASGSETQYF.

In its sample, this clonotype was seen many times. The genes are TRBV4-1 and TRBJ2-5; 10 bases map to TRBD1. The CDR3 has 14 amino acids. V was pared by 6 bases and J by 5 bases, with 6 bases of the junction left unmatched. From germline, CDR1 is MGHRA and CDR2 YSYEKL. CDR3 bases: TGCGCCAGCAGTCGGGACAGGGGCTATGAGACCCAGTACTTC. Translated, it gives CASSRDRGYETQYF.

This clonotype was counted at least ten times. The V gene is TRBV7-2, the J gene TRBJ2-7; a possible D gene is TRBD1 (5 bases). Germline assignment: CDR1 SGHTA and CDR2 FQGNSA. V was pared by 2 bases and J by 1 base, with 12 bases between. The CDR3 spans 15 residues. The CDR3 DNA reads TGTGCCAGCAGCTTAATCCGACGACAGTCCTACGAGCAGTACTTC. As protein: CASSLIRRQSYEQYF.

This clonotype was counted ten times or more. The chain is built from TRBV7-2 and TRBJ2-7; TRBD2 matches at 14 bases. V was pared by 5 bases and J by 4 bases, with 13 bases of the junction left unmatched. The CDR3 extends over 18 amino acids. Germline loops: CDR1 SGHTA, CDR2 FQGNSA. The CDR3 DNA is TGTGCCAGCAGCCCGTCACCGGGACTAGCGGGGGCACGATACGAGCAGTACTTC. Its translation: CASSPSPGLAGARYEQYF.

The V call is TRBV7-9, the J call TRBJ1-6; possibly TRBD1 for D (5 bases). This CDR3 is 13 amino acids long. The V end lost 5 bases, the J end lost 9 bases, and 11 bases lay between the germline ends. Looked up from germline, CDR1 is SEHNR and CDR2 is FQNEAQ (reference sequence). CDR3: CASSPTGGSPLHF. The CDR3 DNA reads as TGTGCCAGCAGCCCGACCGGGGGTTCACCCCTCCACTTT. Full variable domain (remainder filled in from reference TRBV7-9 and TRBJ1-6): DTGVSQNPRHKITKRGQNVTFRCDPISEHNRLYWYRQTLGQGPEFLTYFQNEAQLEKSRLLSDRFSAERPKGSFSTLEIQRTEQGDSAMYLCASSPTGGSPLHFGNGTRLTVT.

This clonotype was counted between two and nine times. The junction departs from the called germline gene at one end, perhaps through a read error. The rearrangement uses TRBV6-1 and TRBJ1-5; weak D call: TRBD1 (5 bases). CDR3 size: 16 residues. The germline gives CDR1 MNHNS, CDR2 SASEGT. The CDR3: CASSSDSAWVFQAQHF. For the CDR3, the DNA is TGTGCCAGCAGTTCCGACAGCGCCTGGGTCTTTCAGGCCCAGCATTTT.

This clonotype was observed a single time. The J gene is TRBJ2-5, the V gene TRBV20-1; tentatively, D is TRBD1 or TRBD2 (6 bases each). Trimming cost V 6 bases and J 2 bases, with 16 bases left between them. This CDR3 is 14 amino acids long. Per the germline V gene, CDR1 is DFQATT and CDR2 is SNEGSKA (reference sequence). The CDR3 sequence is CSARGARPQETQYF. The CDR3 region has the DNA TGCAGTGCAAGGGGGGCTCGACCACAAGAGACCCAGTACTTC.

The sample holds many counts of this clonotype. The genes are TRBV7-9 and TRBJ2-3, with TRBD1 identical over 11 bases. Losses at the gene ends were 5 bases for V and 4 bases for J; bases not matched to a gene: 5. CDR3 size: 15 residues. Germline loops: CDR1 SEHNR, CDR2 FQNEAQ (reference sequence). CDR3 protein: CASSTGTGGPDTQYF. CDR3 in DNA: TGTGCCAGCAGCACCGGGACAGGGGGACCAGATACGCAGTATTTT.

CDR3 nucleotides: TGTGCCAGCCTGGCGTGGAACACCGGGGAGCTGTTTTTT. As protein: CASLAWNTGELFF. The rearrangement joins TRBV6-2 or TRBV6-3 to TRBJ2-2; D call uncertain. CDR1 and CDR2 from the germline V gene are MNHEY and SVGEGT. This CDR3 contains 13 residues. The ends were cut back, 8 bases at V and 1 base at J, with 8 bases in the middle.

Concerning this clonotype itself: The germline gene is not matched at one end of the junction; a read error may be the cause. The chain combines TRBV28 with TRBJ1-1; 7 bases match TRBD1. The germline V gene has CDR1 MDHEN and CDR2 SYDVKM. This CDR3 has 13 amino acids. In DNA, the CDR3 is TGTGCCAGCGAATCAGACAGGGCTACTGAAGCTTACTTT. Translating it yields CASESDRATEAYF.

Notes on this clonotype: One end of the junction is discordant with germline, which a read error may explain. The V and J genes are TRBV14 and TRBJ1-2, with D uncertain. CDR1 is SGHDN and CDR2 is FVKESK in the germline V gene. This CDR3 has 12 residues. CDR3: CASRQAWVSYTF. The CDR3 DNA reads TGTGCCAGCCGCCAAGCTTGGGTGAGCTACACCTTC.

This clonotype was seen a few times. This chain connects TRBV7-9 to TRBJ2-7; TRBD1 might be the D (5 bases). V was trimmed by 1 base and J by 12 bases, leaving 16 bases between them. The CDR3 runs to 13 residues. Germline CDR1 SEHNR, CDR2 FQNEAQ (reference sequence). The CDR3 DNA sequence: TGTGCCAGCAGCTTAGTGGACAACGGTCAGCCGTACTTC. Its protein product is CASSLVDNGQPYF.

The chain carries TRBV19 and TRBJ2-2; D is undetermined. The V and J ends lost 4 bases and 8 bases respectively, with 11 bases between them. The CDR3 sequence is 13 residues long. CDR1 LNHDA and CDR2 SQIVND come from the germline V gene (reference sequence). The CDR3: CASSRRALGELFF. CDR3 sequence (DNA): TGTGCCAGTAGTAGAAGGGCTCTTGGGGAGCTGTTTTTT.

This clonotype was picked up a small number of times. The CDR3 DNA reads as TGTGCCAGCGGGACAGGGGCTGTCGATGAGCAGTTCTTC. It is translated as CASGTGAVDEQFF. V gene TRBV12-3 or TRBV12-4 combines with J gene TRBJ2-1; the match to TRBD1 covers 10 bases. J lost 8 bases, V lost 8 bases, and 6 bases had no gene match. This CDR3 has 13 residues.

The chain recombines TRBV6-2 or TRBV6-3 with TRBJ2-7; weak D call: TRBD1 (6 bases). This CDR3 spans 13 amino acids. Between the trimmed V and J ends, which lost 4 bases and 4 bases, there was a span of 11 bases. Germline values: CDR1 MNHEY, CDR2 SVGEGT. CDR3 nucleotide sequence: TGTGCCAGCAGTTCCGGACAGTTTTACGAGCAGTACTTC. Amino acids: CASSSGQFYEQYF.

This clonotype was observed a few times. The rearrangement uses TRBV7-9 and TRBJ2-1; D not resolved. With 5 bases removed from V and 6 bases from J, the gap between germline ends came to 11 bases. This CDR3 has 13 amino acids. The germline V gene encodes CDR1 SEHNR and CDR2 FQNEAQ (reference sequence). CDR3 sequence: CASSTPLGNEQFF. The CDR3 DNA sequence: TGTGCCAGCAGCACCCCTCTGGGCAATGAGCAGTTCTTC.

The DNA of the CDR3 is TGTGCCAGTAGTATAATGCTTTTCGGGGAGCAGTACTTC. Encoded protein: CASSIMLFGEQYF. This chain uses TRBV19 with TRBJ2-7, with no clear D. The CDR3 length is 13 residues. Germline V gene sequence: CDR1 LNHDA, CDR2 SQIVND (reference sequence). Trimming cost V 2 bases and J 7 bases, with 12 bases left between them.

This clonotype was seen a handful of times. CDR3 sequence (DNA): TGTGCCAGCAGTTACGCGCAGGGGGCCTACGAGCAGTACTTC. This encodes CASSYAQGAYEQYF. The V call is TRBV6-5, the J call TRBJ2-7; the match to TRBD1 covers 7 bases. This CDR3 is 14 amino acids long. Germline CDR1 is MNHEY and CDR2 is SVGAGI. Losses at the gene ends were 2 bases for V and 2 bases for J; bases not matched to a gene: 3.